Below, 9 T cell receptor beta chains from the same sample are listed, as sequenced in a study of blood T cell repertoires in COVID-19. Here immunoSEQ multiplex PCR was the method, and the copy in TCRdb shows in-frame clones only, minus some. The table lists some 56,000 clones, about 91% of them singletons. Sequenced input: peripheral blood. These receptors were collected from a woman aged 55-69 years with COVID-19, enrolled during active disease.

CDR3 sequence: CATLGGLAGSTDTQYF. The CDR3 DNA reads as TGTGCCACCCTGGGGGGGCTAGCGGGGAGCACAGATACGCAGTATTTT. The chain has TRBV27 and TRBJ2-3; 9 bases are a match to TRBD2. In germline, CDR1 is MNHEY, CDR2 SMNVEV (reference sequence). J lost 0 bases, V lost 10 bases, and 11 bases had no gene match. This CDR3 contains 16 residues.

This chain connects TRBV24-1 to TRBJ2-1; TRBD1 matches 10 bases. The CDR3 extends over 15 amino acids. The germline V gene encodes CDR1 KGHDR and CDR2 SFDVKD. V was clipped by 4 bases and J by 4 bases; unmatched bases: 3. CDR3 sequence (DNA): TGTGCCACCAGTGACCCGGGACAGGGGTACAATGAGCAGTTCTTC. The encoded protein is CATSDPGQGYNEQFF.

CDR3 nucleotide sequence: TGTGCCAGCAGTAACGTAGGAGGGGCCTACGAGCAGTACTTC. Protein sequence: CASSNVGGAYEQYF. The rearrangement uses TRBV28 and TRBJ2-7, with a tentative D call TRBD2 (6 bases). This CDR3 has 14 residues. Germline V CDR1 and CDR2: MDHEN, SYDVKM. V lost 5 bases and J 2 bases, leaving 13 bases between the germline ends.

This chain joins TRBV4-2 and TRBJ2-2, with 12 bases matching TRBD2. CDR1 and CDR2 from the germline V gene are LGHNA and YNFKEQ. This CDR3 is built from 20 residues. Unmatched junction bases numbered 9, after V lost 0 bases and J lost 1 base. CDR3 nucleotide sequence: TGTGCCAGCAGCCAAGATCTCCAACTAGCGGGGGGCCGGAACACCGGGGAGCTGTTTTTT. This codes for CASSQDLQLAGGRNTGELFF.

The chain is built from TRBV7-2 and TRBJ2-4; possible D gene TRBD1, 7 bases. Germline V gene sequence: CDR1 SGHTA, CDR2 FQGNSA. V lost 1 base, J lost 11 bases, and 12 bases lay in between. The CDR3 loop spans 13 amino acids. The chain's CDR3 is CASSLVQGGLQYF. CDR3 sequence (DNA): TGTGCCAGCAGCTTAGTGCAGGGGGGTCTTCAGTACTTC.

This clone showed up just once. The junction and the germline gene differ at one end; a read error may be behind it. The chain recombines TRBV10-1 with TRBJ1-1, with D uncertain. Germline V gene lookup returns CDR1 WNHNN and CDR2 SYGVQD (reference sequence). The CDR3 runs 14 residues. The CDR3 sequence: CASSAGLRNAEAFF. CDR3 nucleotides: TGCGCCAGCAGCGCGGGTCTCCGGAACGCTGAAGCTTTCTTT.

The chain couples TRBV15 to TRBJ1-5; D not certain. CDR3 length: 13 residues. V shed 1 base and J shed 5 bases, with 6 bases lying between them. Germline V lookup: CDR1 LNHNV, CDR2 YYDKDF (reference sequence). CDR3 sequence: CATSRGQYQPQHF. The CDR3 coding sequence is TGTGCCACCAGCAGAGGGCAGTATCAGCCCCAGCATTTT.

The J gene is TRBJ2-5, the V gene TRBV7-2; 14 positions match TRBD2. The CDR3 is 16 residues long. V dropped 5 bases and J dropped 5; count of bases not matched to a gene: 7. Germline V gives CDR1 SGHTA, CDR2 FQGNSA. CDR3 DNA sequence: TGTGCCAGCAGCCTAGGACTAGCGGGAGGTTATGAGACCCAGTACTTC. This translates into CASSLGLAGGYETQYF.

The genes are TRBV3-1 (or the pseudogene TRBV3-2) and TRBJ2-7; D uncertain. The CDR3 runs 12 residues. Germline V CDR1 and CDR2: LGHDT, YNNKEL (reference sequence). The V end lost 4 bases, the J end lost 0 bases, and 4 bases lay between the germline ends. The CDR3 here is CASSPLSYEQYF. In nucleotides, the CDR3 is TGTGCCAGCAGCCCCCTCTCCTACGAGCAGTACTTC.